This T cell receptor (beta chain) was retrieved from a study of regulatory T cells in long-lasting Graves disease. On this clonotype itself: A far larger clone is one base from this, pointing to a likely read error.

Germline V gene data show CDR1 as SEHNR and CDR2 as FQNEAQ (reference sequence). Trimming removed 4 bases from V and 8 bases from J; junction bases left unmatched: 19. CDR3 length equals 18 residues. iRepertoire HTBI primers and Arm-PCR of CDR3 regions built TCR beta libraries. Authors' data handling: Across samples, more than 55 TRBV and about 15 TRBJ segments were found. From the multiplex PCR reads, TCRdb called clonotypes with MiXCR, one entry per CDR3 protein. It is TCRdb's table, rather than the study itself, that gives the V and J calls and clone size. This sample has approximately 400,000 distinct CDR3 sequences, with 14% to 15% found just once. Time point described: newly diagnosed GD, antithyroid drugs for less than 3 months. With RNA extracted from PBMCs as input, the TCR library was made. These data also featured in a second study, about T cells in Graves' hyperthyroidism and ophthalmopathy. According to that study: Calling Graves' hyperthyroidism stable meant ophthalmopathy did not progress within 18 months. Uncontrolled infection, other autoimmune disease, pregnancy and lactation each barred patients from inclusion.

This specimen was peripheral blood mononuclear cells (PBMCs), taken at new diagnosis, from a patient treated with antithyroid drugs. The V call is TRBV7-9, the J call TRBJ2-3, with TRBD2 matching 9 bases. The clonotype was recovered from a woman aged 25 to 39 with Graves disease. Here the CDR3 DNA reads TGTGCCAGCAGCTCCCTCCCTGTAGTTAGCGGGGGTCTAGCTACGCAGTATTTT. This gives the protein CASSSLPVVSGGLATQYF.